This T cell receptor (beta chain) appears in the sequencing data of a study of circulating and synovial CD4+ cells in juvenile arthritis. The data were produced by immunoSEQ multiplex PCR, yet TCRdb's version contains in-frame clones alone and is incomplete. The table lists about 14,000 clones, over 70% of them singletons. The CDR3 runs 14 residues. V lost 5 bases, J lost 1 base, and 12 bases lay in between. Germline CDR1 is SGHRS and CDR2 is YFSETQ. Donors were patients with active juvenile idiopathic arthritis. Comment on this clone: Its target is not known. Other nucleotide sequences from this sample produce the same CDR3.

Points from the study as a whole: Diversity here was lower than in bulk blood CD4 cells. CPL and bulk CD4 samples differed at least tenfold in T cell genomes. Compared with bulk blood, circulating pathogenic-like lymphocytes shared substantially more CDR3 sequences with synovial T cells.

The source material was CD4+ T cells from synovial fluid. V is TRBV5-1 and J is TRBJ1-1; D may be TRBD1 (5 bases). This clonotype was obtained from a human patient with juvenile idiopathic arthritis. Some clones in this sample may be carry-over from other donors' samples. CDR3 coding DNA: TGCGCCAGCAGTTCAGGGCAGCCGAACACTGAAGCTTTCTTT. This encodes CASSSGQPNTEAFF.